Reported below is one T cell receptor (beta chain). What it recognizes is unknown. The data were taken from a study of post-analysis software for immune sequencing data. Study-level information: Disease courses included relapsing-remitting, secondary progressive and progressive-relapsing multiple sclerosis. Findings and caveats of the study: About 5 TRBV segments were more frequent in patients than controls; TRBV5-6, TRBV5-1 and TRBV20-1 belonged to this group. Diversity measured as normalized Chao1 was significantly lower in multiple sclerosis patients than in controls. When the samples were clustered directly with F measure, those that had been prepared in the same batch showed strong co-clustering.

Built from TCR beta cDNA, the libraries had unique molecular identifiers in them. TCRdb independently ran MiXCR on the PCR reads; one entry per CDR3 protein. The table has some 890,000 distinct CDR3 sequences, roughly 50% seen once. CDR1 and CDR2 from the germline V gene are DFQATT and SNEGSKA (reference sequence). V lost 3 bases and J lost 10, with 7 bases in between. This CDR3 region has 10 residues. The receptor's source is a girl aged 10-17 years with multiple sclerosis. This chain joins TRBV20-1 and TRBJ2-1; unclear D gene. Specimen: blood. The CDR3 reads CSASEAEQFF. The CDR3 DNA is TGCAGTGCTAGTGAGGCCGAGCAGTTCTTC.